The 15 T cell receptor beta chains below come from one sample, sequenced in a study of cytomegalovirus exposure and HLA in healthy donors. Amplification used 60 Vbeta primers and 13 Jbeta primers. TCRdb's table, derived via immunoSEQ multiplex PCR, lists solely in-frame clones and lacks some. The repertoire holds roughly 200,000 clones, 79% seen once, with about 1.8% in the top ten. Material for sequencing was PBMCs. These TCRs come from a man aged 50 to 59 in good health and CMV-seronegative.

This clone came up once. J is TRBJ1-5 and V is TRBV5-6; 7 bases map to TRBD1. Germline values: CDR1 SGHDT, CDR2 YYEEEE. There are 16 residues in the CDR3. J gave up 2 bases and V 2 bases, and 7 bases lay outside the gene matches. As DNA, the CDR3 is TGTGCCAGCAGCTTACGAATTACAGGGGGCAATCAGCCCCAGCATTTT. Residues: CASSLRITGGNQPQHF.

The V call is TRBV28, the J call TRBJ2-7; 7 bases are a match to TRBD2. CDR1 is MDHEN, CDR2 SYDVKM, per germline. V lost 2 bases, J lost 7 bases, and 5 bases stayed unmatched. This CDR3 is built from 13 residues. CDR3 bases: TGTGCCAGCAGTTTAGGGACTACGTGGGAGCAGTACTTC. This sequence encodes CASSLGTTWEQYF.

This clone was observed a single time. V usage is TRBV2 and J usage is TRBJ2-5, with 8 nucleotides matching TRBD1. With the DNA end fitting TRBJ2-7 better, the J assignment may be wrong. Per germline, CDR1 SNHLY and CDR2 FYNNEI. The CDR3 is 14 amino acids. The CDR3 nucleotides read TGTGCCAGCAGCTATCAGGGGGCATCCTACGAGCAGTACTTC. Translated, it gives CASSYQGASYEQYF.

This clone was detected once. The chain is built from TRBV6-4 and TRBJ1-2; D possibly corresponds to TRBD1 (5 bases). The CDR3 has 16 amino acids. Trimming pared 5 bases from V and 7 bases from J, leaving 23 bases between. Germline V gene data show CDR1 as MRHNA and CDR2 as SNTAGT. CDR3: CASSLKAPGILSGYTF. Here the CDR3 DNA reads TGTGCCAGCAGTTTAAAGGCTCCAGGGATTCTCTCTGGCTACACCTTC.

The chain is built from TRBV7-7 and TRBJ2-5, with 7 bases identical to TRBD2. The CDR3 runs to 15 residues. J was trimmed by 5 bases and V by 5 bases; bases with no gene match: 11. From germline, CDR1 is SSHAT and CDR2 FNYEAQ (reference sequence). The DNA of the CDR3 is TGTGCCAGCAGCCAGCGTTGGGGGGGTGGGGAGACCCAGTACTTC. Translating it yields CASSQRWGGGETQYF.

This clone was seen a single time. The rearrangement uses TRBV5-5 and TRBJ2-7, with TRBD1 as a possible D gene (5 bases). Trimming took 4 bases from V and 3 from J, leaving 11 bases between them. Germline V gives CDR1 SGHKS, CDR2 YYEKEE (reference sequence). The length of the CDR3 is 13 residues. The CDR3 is CASSAAGYYEQYF. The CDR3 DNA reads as TGTGCCAGCAGCGCAGCAGGGTACTACGAGCAGTACTTC.

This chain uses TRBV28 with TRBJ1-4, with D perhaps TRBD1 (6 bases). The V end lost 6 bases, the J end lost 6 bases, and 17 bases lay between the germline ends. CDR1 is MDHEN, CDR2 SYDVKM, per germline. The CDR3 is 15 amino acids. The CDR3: CASSPSGTWHEKLFF. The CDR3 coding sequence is TGTGCCAGCAGCCCGTCCGGGACATGGCATGAAAAACTGTTTTTT.

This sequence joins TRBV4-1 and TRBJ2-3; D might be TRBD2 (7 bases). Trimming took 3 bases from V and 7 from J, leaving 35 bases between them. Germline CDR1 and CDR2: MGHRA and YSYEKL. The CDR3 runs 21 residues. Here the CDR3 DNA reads TGCGCCAGCAGCCAGGGTAGTCCACGGGGGGCGACGGGCGGGACTTCACATACGCAGTATTTT. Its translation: CASSQGSPRGATGGTSHTQYF.

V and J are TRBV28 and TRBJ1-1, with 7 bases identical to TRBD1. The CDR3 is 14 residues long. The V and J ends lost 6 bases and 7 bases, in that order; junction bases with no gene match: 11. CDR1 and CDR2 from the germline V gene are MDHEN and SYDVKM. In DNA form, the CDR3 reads TGTGCCAGCAGATCCAGGACAGGAGCAATTGAAGCTTTCTTT. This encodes CASRSRTGAIEAFF.

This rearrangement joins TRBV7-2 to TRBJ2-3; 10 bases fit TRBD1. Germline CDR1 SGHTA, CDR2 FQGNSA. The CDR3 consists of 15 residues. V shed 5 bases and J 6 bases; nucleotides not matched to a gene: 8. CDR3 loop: CASSPRTGGLDTQYF. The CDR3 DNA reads TGTGCCAGCAGCCCCCGGACAGGGGGTCTCGATACGCAGTATTTT. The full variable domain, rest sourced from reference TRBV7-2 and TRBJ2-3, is GAGVSQSPSNKVTEKGKDVELRCDPISGHTALYWYRQSLGQGLEFLIYFQGNSAPDKSGLPSDRFSAERTGGSVSTLTIQRTQQEDSAVYLCASSPRTGGLDTQYFGPGTRLTVL.

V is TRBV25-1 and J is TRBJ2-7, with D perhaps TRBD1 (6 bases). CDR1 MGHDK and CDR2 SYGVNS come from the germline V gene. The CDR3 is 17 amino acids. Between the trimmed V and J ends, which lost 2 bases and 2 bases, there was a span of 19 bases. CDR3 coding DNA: TGTGCCAGCAGTGAAGGCAGGGGCCAAGGAAAACCCTACGAGCAGTACTTC. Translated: CASSEGRGQGKPYEQYF.

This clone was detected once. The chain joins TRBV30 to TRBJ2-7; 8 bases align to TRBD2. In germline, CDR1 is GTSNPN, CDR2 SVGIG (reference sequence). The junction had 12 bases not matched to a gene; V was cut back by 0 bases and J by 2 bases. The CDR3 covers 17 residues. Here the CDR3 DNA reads TGTGCCTGGAGTGTACGTAGACTAGCGAGCGAGGCCTACGAGCAGTACTTC. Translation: CAWSVRRLASEAYEQYF.

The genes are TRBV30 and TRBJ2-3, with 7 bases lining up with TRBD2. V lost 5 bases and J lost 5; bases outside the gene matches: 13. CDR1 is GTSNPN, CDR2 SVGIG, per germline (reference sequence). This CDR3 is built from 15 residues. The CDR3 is CAWGAGKGRVDTQYF. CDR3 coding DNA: TGTGCCTGGGGCGCGGGGAAAGGGAGGGTAGATACGCAGTATTTT.

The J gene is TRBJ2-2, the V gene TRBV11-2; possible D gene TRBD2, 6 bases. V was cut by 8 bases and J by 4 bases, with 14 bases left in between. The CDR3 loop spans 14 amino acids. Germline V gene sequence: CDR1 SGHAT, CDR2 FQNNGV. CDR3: CASHFSGITGELFF. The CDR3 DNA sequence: TGTGCCAGCCACTTTAGCGGCATCACCGGGGAGCTGTTTTTT.

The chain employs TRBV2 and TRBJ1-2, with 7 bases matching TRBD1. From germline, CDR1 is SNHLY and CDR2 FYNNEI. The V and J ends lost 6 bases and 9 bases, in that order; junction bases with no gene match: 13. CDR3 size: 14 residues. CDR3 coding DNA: TGTGCCAGCAGCGCCCCAGGGACAGCTGGTAGCTACACCTTC. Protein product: CASSAPGTAGSYTF.